These 24 T cell receptor beta chains came from one sample sequenced in a study of vaccination and CD4 T cells after COVID-19. Treatment here: approximately 9-day PBMC culture with coronavirus spike peptide pools or control peptides (ViraFEST assay). The antigens these receptors bind are not known. Sequencing of the DNA from cultured CD4+ T cells was carried out with the Oncomine TCR Beta short-read assay. TCRdb used MiXCR to reprocess the PCR reads, holding one entry per CDR3 protein. The sample holds 6,500 to 8,000 distinct CDR3 sequences; roughly 23% are singletons and the top ten take approximately 9.5%. The input for sequencing was CD4+ T cells from blood, cultured in vitro, taken after SARS-CoV-2 vaccination. These receptors were taken from a human donor who had recovered from COVID-19.

This clonotype occurred a few times. This chain connects TRBV28 to TRBJ1-6, with no clear D. Between the trimmed V and J ends, which lost 3 bases and 10 bases, there was a span of 10 bases. This CDR3 spans 13 amino acids. From germline, CDR1 is MDHEN and CDR2 SYDVKM. CDR3 sequence: CASSFIVRSPLHF. CDR3 nucleotides: TGTGCCAGCAGTTTTATCGTAAGATCACCCCTCCACTTT.

This clonotype was seen a few times. V is TRBV7-9 and J is TRBJ2-5; TRBD1 matches 8 bases. This CDR3 region has 17 residues. V lost 5 bases, J lost 4 bases, and 15 bases stayed unmatched. Germline lookup yields CDR1 SEHNR and CDR2 FQNEAQ (reference sequence). CDR3 sequence: CASSKGPGGASRETQYF. The CDR3 DNA is TGTGCCAGCAGCAAAGGCCCAGGGGGCGCGAGTCGAGAGACCCAGTACTTC.

This chain connects TRBV7-6 to TRBJ1-2, with D unresolved. V shed 5 bases and J shed 4 bases, with 14 bases lying between them. Germline CDR1 and CDR2: SGHVS and FNYEAQ. The CDR3 covers 14 residues. DNA for the CDR3: TGTGCCAGCAGCCCCAGTCTTTATATCTATGGCTACACCTTC. Translation gives CASSPSLYIYGYTF.

Only a few counts were recorded for this clonotype. The J gene is TRBJ2-3, the V gene TRBV20-1; D is ambiguous. Germline V gives CDR1 DFQATT, CDR2 SNEGSKA (reference sequence). V was clipped by 0 bases and J by 2 bases, with 9 bases between them. The CDR3 length is 14 residues. Written as DNA, the CDR3 is TGCAGTGCTAGAGATAGGGCGTCCACAGATACGCAGTATTTT. Its protein is CSARDRASTDTQYF.

The rearrangement joins TRBV20-1 to TRBJ2-1; D is uncertain. V gave up 3 bases and J gave up 8 bases, with 17 bases separating them. This CDR3 has 14 amino acids. CDR1 and CDR2 (germline): DFQATT, SNEGSKA (reference sequence). CDR3 DNA sequence: TGCAGTGCTAGTGGTCCCAATTTAAGCGATGAGCAGTTCTTC. Translated: CSASGPNLSDEQFF.

This clonotype is termed medium-sized (0.01 to 0.1%). This chain uses TRBV6-1 with TRBJ1-2, with D maybe TRBD1 (6 bases). This CDR3 has 17 amino acids. Trimming removed 5 bases from V and 6 bases from J, with 25 bases in between. CDR1 and CDR2 from the germline V gene are MNHNS and SASEGT. CDR3 DNA: TGTGCCAGCAGTCGTAACCCACTTCAGGGGCGTGGGGATGGCTACACCTTC. This translates into CASSRNPLQGRGDGYTF.

By sample share, this clonotype is medium-sized (0.01 to 0.1%). The chain recombines TRBV24-1 with TRBJ2-3; a weak D match, TRBD1 (5 bases). This CDR3 is built from 15 residues. Germline lookup yields CDR1 KGHDR and CDR2 SFDVKD. V was pared by 4 bases and J by 0 bases, with 10 bases between. Written as DNA, the CDR3 is TGTGCCACCAGTGACCTTAGGGGTAGCACAGATACGCAGTATTTT. Translation gives CATSDLRGSTDTQYF.

This clonotype was detected a few times. V is TRBV6-1 and J is TRBJ1-5; D is ambiguous. CDR1 is MNHNS and CDR2 is SASEGT in the germline V gene. The CDR3 is 12 residues long. V was shortened by 1 base and J by 6 bases, with 4 bases between the two germline ends. The CDR3 bases are TGTGCCAGCAGTGAAGATGGTCAGCCCCAGCATTTT. Protein product: CASSEDGQPQHF.

This clonotype was detected a few times. The rearrangement joins TRBV15 to TRBJ2-1, with D maybe TRBD1 (5 bases). The V and J ends lost 3 bases and 3 bases respectively, with 12 bases between them. The CDR3 runs 15 residues. Germline V gene lookup returns CDR1 LNHNV and CDR2 YYDKDF (reference sequence). CDR3 loop: CATSRSRANYNEQFF. Written as DNA, the CDR3 is TGTGCCACCAGCAGGAGCAGGGCCAACTACAATGAGCAGTTCTTC.

This sequence joins TRBV5-4 and TRBJ1-2; no definite D call. CDR3 size: 12 residues. CDR1 is SGHNT and CDR2 is YYREEE in the germline V gene (reference sequence). V dropped 4 bases and J dropped 5 bases, with 9 bases sitting between them. The CDR3 sequence: CASSLAEYGYTF. The CDR3 coding sequence is TGTGCCAGCAGCCTCGCGGAGTATGGCTACACCTTC.

The CDR3: CATSDPTGMQETQYF. DNA for the CDR3: TGTGCCACCAGTGACCCGACAGGGATGCAAGAGACCCAGTACTTC. This chain uses TRBV24-1 with TRBJ2-5; 7 positions match TRBD1. CDR1 is KGHDR and CDR2 is SFDVKD in the germline V gene. J was trimmed by 2 bases and V by 4 bases; bases with no gene match: 6. This CDR3 is 15 amino acids long.

A few counts support this clonotype. The gene calls are TRBV6-1 and TRBJ2-6, with 8 bases that match TRBD1. The germline V gene has CDR1 MNHNS and CDR2 SASEGT. CDR3 size: 17 residues. The V gene end was trimmed by 5 bases and the J gene end by 2 bases; junction bases not matched to a gene: 8. CDR3 loop: CASSKKRTGPGANVLTF. The CDR3 nucleotides are TGTGCCAGCAGTAAGAAACGGACAGGGCCTGGGGCCAACGTCCTGACTTTC.

V usage is TRBV28 and J usage is TRBJ1-6; 9 nucleotides match TRBD1. From germline, CDR1 is MDHEN and CDR2 SYDVKM. CDR3 size: 14 residues. Trimming at V came to 10 bases and at J to 8 bases, leaving 9 bases not matched to a gene. The CDR3 reads CATIPGQGYSPLHF. The CDR3 nucleotides read TGTGCCACCATACCGGGACAGGGATATTCACCCCTCCACTTT.

The rearrangement links TRBV27 to TRBJ2-1; 13 nucleotides agree with TRBD2. This CDR3 contains 17 residues. Per germline, CDR1 MNHEY and CDR2 SMNVEV (reference sequence). The junction had 8 bases not matched to a gene; V was cut back by 1 base and J by 8 bases. CDR3 in amino acids: CASSLWPLAGGPHEQFF. The CDR3 DNA reads TGTGCCAGCAGTTTATGGCCACTAGCGGGAGGGCCGCATGAGCAGTTCTTC.

This clonotype is judged large. The chain uses TRBV6-1 and TRBJ2-7; possible D gene TRBD1, 5 bases. Germline values: CDR1 MNHNS, CDR2 SASEGT. This CDR3 contains 13 residues. V gave up 4 bases and J gave up 5 bases, with 12 bases separating them. This CDR3 is CASSGSGSNEQYF. Written as DNA, the CDR3 is TGTGCCAGCAGTGGGTCAGGGTCCAACGAGCAGTACTTC.

This clonotype was recorded a few times. The chain couples TRBV6-2 or TRBV6-3 to TRBJ1-5; 8 nucleotides agree with TRBD1. Germline CDR1 MNHEY, CDR2 SVGEGT. The CDR3 has 14 amino acids. V lost 7 bases, J lost 8 bases, and 10 bases stayed unmatched. CDR3 in DNA: TGTGCCAGCATGAGCAGGGGGCCGGTTAAGCCCCAGCATTTT. This encodes CASMSRGPVKPQHF.

This chain uses TRBV7-2 with TRBJ1-2; 7 bases are shared with TRBD1. Germline V gives CDR1 SGHTA, CDR2 FQGNSA. V shed 6 bases, J shed 6 bases, and the junction held 7 bases outside the gene matches. This CDR3 contains 13 residues. The CDR3 coding sequence is TGTGCCAGCAGTTTTTATACAGGGGATGGCTACACCTTC. Its translation: CASSFYTGDGYTF.

The chain couples TRBV7-6 to TRBJ2-2, with D possibly TRBD2 on 6 matching bases. Germline V gene sequence: CDR1 SGHVS, CDR2 FNYEAQ. The V gene lost 1 base and the J gene lost 6 bases, with 12 bases spanning the gap. The CDR3 loop spans 15 amino acids. CDR3 bases: TGTGCCAGCAGCTTAGGGACGGACTATTCCGGGGAGCTGTTTTTT. Translation gives CASSLGTDYSGELFF.

This sequence joins TRBV20-1 and TRBJ1-5; D unclear. V was trimmed by 0 bases and J by 4 bases, leaving 16 bases between them. Germline CDR1 is DFQATT and CDR2 is SNEGSKA (reference sequence). The CDR3 runs 16 residues. The CDR3 DNA reads as TGCAGTGCTAGAGACCCTAACGGACCCGGAAATCAGCCCCAGCATTTT. Its protein is CSARDPNGPGNQPQHF.

Within the sample, this clonotype is medium-sized (0.01 to 0.1%). The rearrangement links TRBV20-1 to TRBJ2-5; D might be TRBD2 (7 bases). This CDR3 has 15 residues. Per the germline V gene, CDR1 is DFQATT and CDR2 is SNEGSKA (reference sequence). V lost 0 bases to trimming and J lost 5 bases, with 16 bases between them. CDR3 in amino acids: CSARDPGGLWETQYF. The DNA for the CDR3 is TGCAGTGCTAGAGATCCGGGGGGCTTGTGGGAGACCCAGTACTTC.

The rearrangement uses TRBV2 and TRBJ1-2; maybe TRBD1 (6 bases). Trimming cost V 5 bases and J 5 bases, with 12 bases left between them. The CDR3 has 13 amino acids. CDR1 and CDR2 (germline): SNHLY, FYNNEI. The chain's CDR3 is CASSTGPRYGYTF. CDR3 nucleotides: TGTGCCAGCAGTACAGGGCCTCGGTATGGCTACACCTTC.

The chain couples TRBV27 to TRBJ2-3, with TRBD1 as a possible D gene (5 bases). Trimming shortened V by 2 bases and J by 2 bases, and 11 bases separated the two germline ends. The CDR3 spans 15 residues. CDR1 and CDR2 from the germline V gene are MNHEY and SMNVEV (reference sequence). The CDR3 reads CASSLSRASTDTQYF. CDR3 nucleotide sequence: TGTGCCAGCAGTTTAAGCAGGGCCTCCACAGATACGCAGTATTTT.

This clonotype was seen a single time. Mismatch with germline at one junction end may stem from a read error. The chain employs TRBV15 and TRBJ1-2, with a possible D match to TRBD1 (6 bases). The CDR3 extends over 16 amino acids. In germline, CDR1 is LNHNV, CDR2 YYDKDF (reference sequence). The CDR3 loop is CAASRDPNRDNYGYTF. Written as DNA, the CDR3 is TGTGCCGCCAGCAGAGATCCCAACAGGGATAACTATGGCTACACCTTC.

V and J are TRBV11-1 and TRBJ1-6; a possible D gene is TRBD1 (6 bases). Looked up from germline, CDR1 is SGHAT and CDR2 is FQDESV (reference sequence). With 5 bases removed from V and 9 bases from J, the gap between germline ends came to 8 bases. The CDR3 loop spans 12 amino acids. CDR3 amino acids: CASSQGRSPLHF. The CDR3 DNA follows: TGTGCCAGCAGCCAGGGGCGTTCACCCCTCCACTTT.